The source of this TCR beta chain is a study of blood T cells in healthy people across ages. CDR3 length: 15 amino acids. Trimming shortened V by 4 bases and J by 4 bases, and 13 bases separated the two germline ends. Germline lookup yields CDR1 LGHNA and CDR2 YSLEER. There are many counts of this clonotype. A second PCR, run for about 7 to 11 cycles, used a sample-barcoded 5' primer plus a J-beta primer mix. MiXCR, applied by TCRdb to the 5' RACE reads, yields one record per CDR3 protein. The sample shows approximately 810,000 distinct CDR3 sequences, more than 25% of them seen only once. The genes are TRBV4-3 and TRBJ1-4; D is ambiguous. Sequencing used blood. This clonotype was sampled from a woman aged 80 or over in good health. The CDR3 region is CASSRLRKLNEKLFF. CDR3 sequence (DNA): TGCGCCAGCAGCCGCTTGAGGAAGCTTAATGAAAAACTGTTTTTT.